This note documents a single TCR beta chain sequence. This sample was taken from a study of cytomegalovirus exposure and HLA in healthy donors. Primers: 60 Vbeta forward and 13 Jbeta reverse. Libraries were prepared by immunoSEQ multiplex PCR; TCRdb keeps only in-frame clonotypes and omits some of them. The data contain roughly 150,000 clones, around 79% of them singletons. The origin of this receptor is a male donor in good health and CMV-seronegative. The sequenced sample consisted of PBMCs.

CDR3 protein: CATQGAYNEQFF. Here the CDR3 DNA reads TGTGCCACCCAAGGGGCCTACAATGAGCAGTTCTTC. The chain links TRBV7-6 to TRBJ2-1, with D possibly TRBD1 on 5 matching bases. Germline CDR1 SGHVS, CDR2 FNYEAQ. Trimming stripped 10 bases from V and 2 bases from J, with 9 bases between. The CDR3 loop spans 12 amino acids.